The TCR beta chain described here comes from a study of blood T cell repertoires in COVID-19. Background on the study: The United States, Italy and Spain supplied acute and convalescent COVID-19 samples. T cells, B-cell-depleted T cells, or PBMCs supplied cDNA or gDNA.

In the authors' workflow: Counts of nucleated cells, estimated from reference gene primer amplification, were obtained. The data were produced by immunoSEQ multiplex PCR, yet TCRdb's version contains in-frame clones alone and is incomplete. The V and J calls and clone size come from that table; D and trimming were worked out from the DNA. This sample yields roughly 170,000 clones, of which 74% are seen a single time; 2.5% to 3.5% belongs to the top ten. V lost 4 bases to trimming and J lost 3 bases; unmatched junction nucleotides: 5. The V gene's germline CDR1 is SQVTM and CDR2 ANQGSEA. This CDR3 has 13 residues.

This receptor was obtained from an elderly woman with acute or convalescent COVID-19. The sequencing sample was made of peripheral blood. The rearrangement uses TRBV29-1 and TRBJ1-2; 7 nucleotides match TRBD1. The DNA of the CDR3 is TGCAGCGTTGCCGCCGGGACAGACTATGGCTACACCTTC. Protein product: CSVAAGTDYGYTF.